This T cell receptor (beta chain) was found in a study of shared clonotypes between healthy human individuals. Study-wide context: A couple of female and a few male donors aged 18 to 49 were enrolled.

Authors' processing steps: Junction-only sequences produced by ImmunoSEQ had no quality scores, so filtering differed. Libraries were prepared by immunoSEQ multiplex PCR; TCRdb keeps only in-frame clonotypes and omits some of them. V and J calls and clone size are copied from that table; D and trimming were computed from the DNA. The repertoire includes 2 million to 2.5 million clones, roughly 93% of them detected once, and roughly 0.36% sits in the top ten. The germline CDR1 and CDR2 sequences are LNHDA and SQIVND (reference sequence). The V gene end was trimmed by 4 bases and the J gene end by 1 base; junction bases not matched to a gene: 6. The CDR3 is made up of 15 amino acids. About this clone itself: Its antigen remains unidentified.

Whole-study results and caveats: Inspection by rarefaction showed sorted-subset sequencing to be incomplete despite large depth.

Partitioning of CD4+ cells yielded a CD45RA+ naive subset and a CD45RA-negative memory subset. Specimen: naive CD4+ T cells from PBMCs. Subset specified: CD45RA+ positively selected. This clonotype was sampled from a man in his late teens or twenties in good health. Some clones in this sample may be carry-over from other donors' samples. The chain couples TRBV19 to TRBJ2-7; the match to TRBD1 covers 8 bases. CDR3 in amino acids: CASSSFGQGSYEQYF. CDR3 coding DNA: TGTGCCAGTAGTAGCTTCGGACAGGGATCCTACGAGCAGTACTTC.